These 7 T cell receptor beta chains were sequenced from one sample in a study of cytomegalovirus exposure and HLA in healthy donors. The PCR employed 60 Vbeta primers together with 13 Jbeta primers. This table comes from immunoSEQ multiplex PCR, and its TCRdb copy is limited to in-frame clones, with some not included. The sample has about 100,000 clones; 70% are singletons. Sequencing was performed on PBMCs. The receptors derive from a man aged 40-49 years in good health and CMV-seropositive.

This sequence joins TRBV5-1 and TRBJ1-1, with TRBD1 matching over 8 bases. The CDR3 has 12 amino acids. The ends lost 3 bases at V and 11 bases at J; junction bases unmatched: 6. In germline, CDR1 is SGHRS, CDR2 YFSETQ. The CDR3 nucleotides read TGCGCCAGCAGCTGGACAGGGAGTCAGGCTTTCTTT. Translation: CASSWTGSQAFF.

The V gene is TRBV6-5, the J gene TRBJ2-1; D perhaps matches TRBD1 (6 bases). CDR1 is MNHEY and CDR2 is SVGAGI in the germline V gene. The CDR3 is 15 residues long. Trimming removed 0 bases at V and 8 bases at J, with 14 bases between. CDR3 loop: CASSYSDSSRDEQFF. The CDR3 nucleotides are TGTGCCAGCAGTTACTCGGACAGTTCTAGGGATGAGCAGTTCTTC.

This rearrangement joins TRBV19 to TRBJ2-5, with a weak D call TRBD2 (6 bases). V lost 7 bases and J 7 bases, leaving 16 bases between the germline ends. The CDR3 consists of 13 residues. Per germline, CDR1 LNHDA and CDR2 SQIVND (reference sequence). CDR3 in DNA: TGTGCCAGTAACGACGGGAGTCTGGGGACCCAGTACTTC. This codes for CASNDGSLGTQYF.

The chain joins TRBV27 to TRBJ2-7; 8 positions agree with TRBD1. The CDR3 is 13 amino acids. CDR1 is MNHEY, CDR2 SMNVEV, per germline (reference sequence). V shed 6 bases and J 5 bases; nucleotides not matched to a gene: 6. CDR3 nucleotides: TGTGCCAGCAGCCGGACAGGGCGACACGAGCAGTACGTC. The encoded protein is CASSRTGRHEQYV.

The chain combines TRBV27 with TRBJ2-6; the D is unclear. Germline V CDR1 and CDR2: MNHEY, SMNVEV (reference sequence). There are 14 residues in the CDR3. V was cut by 5 bases and J by 0 bases, with 5 bases left in between. The CDR3 DNA sequence: TGTGCCAGCAGTCCCATCTCTGGGGCCAACGTCCTGACTTTC. Residues: CASSPISGANVLTF.

The chain employs TRBV29-1 and TRBJ2-7, with TRBD1 identical over 7 bases. Germline trimming cut 7 bases from V and 5 bases from J; bases unmatched to any gene: 8. The CDR3 is 12 amino acids. In germline, CDR1 is SQVTM, CDR2 ANQGSEA. The CDR3: CSAKTGAHEQYF. The DNA of the CDR3 is TGCAGCGCCAAAACAGGGGCTCACGAGCAGTACTTC.

The V gene is TRBV4-3, the J gene TRBJ2-7; possible D gene TRBD1, 7 bases. With 1 base removed from V and 4 bases from J, the gap between germline ends came to 17 bases. Germline lookup yields CDR1 LGHNA and CDR2 YSLEER. The CDR3 contains 16 residues. CDR3 loop: CASSQARGQGEYEQYF. Written as DNA, the CDR3 is TGCGCCAGCAGCCAAGCTCGGGGGCAGGGGGAATACGAGCAGTACTTC.